This TCR beta chain was documented in a study of T cells in lung cancer brain metastases. Profiled with immunoSEQ multiplex PCR; TCRdb holds only in-frame clones, not every one. Among about 5,000 clones listed, about nine tenths were seen once. Study-wide points: The complete infiltrating T cell repertoire may not have been retrieved from FFPE.

V lost 3 bases and J 5 bases, leaving 13 bases between the germline ends. Germline lookup yields CDR1 MGHDK and CDR2 SYGVNS. CDR3 length equals 14 residues. This clone was seen only once. The antigen is undetermined. The chain couples TRBV25-1 to TRBJ1-1; D ambiguous. The sequencing input was tumor tissue from the primary lung tumor. This TCR came from a man between 65 and 80 years old with non-small cell lung cancer. The CDR3: CASSDRYTTTEAFF. CDR3 coding DNA: TGTGCCAGCAGTGATCGGTATACGACGACTGAAGCTTTCTTT.